The 14 T cell receptor beta chains reported below all come from one sample, sequenced in a study of blood T cell repertoires in COVID-19. Clones were read by immunoSEQ multiplex PCR, and TCRdb kept only the in-frame ones, dropping some. This table holds approximately 300,000 clones, around 87% found once. Material: PBMCs or T cells enriched from blood (not recorded which). The receptors were gathered from a woman aged 25-40 years who had recovered from COVID-19.

The gene calls are TRBV30 and TRBJ1-1; no reliable D call. Deletions cut 0 bases from V and 5 bases from J, with 10 bases between. The germline CDR1 and CDR2 sequences are GTSNPN and SVGIG (reference sequence). The CDR3 spans 13 residues. CDR3 bases: TGTGCCTGGAGTGTATCGCCGGGGACTGAAGCTTTCTTT. This codes for CAWSVSPGTEAFF.

CDR3 nucleotide sequence: TGTGCCAGCAGTGACCAGGGACAGGGAGGAAACACCATATATTTT. Protein: CASSDQGQGGNTIYF. This chain connects TRBV6-1 to TRBJ1-3; 9 bases agree with TRBD1. V gave up 3 bases and J gave up 4 bases; unmatched junction bases: 4. The germline gives CDR1 MNHNS, CDR2 SASEGT. This CDR3 comprises 15 residues.

V usage is TRBV19 and J usage is TRBJ1-1; TRBD1 agrees at 7 bases. The CDR3 runs 12 residues. Germline CDR1 reads LNHDA; CDR2 reads SQIVND (reference sequence). The V segment lost 11 bases and the J segment 8 bases; nucleotides outside the gene matches: 11. The CDR3 is CAAVNRGYEAFF. As DNA, the CDR3 is TGTGCCGCCGTAAACAGGGGCTACGAAGCTTTCTTT. Full variable domain (remainder filled in from reference TRBV19 and TRBJ1-1): DGGITQSPKYLFRKEGQNVTLSCEQNLNHDAMYWYRQDPGQGLRLIYYSQIVNDFQKGDIAEGYSVSREKKESFPLTVTSAQKNPTAFYLCAAVNRGYEAFFGQGTRLTVV.

The CDR3 here is CASSEGRSNTEAFF. Written as DNA, the CDR3 is TGTGCCAGTAGTGAGGGCCGCTCGAACACTGAAGCTTTCTTT. The V call is TRBV19, the J call TRBJ1-1; D unresolved. Trimming pared 5 bases from V and 1 base from J, leaving 11 bases between. This CDR3 region has 14 residues. Looked up from germline, CDR1 is LNHDA and CDR2 is SQIVND (reference sequence).

This CDR3 is CASSPTLRGRNEQYF. The CDR3 nucleotides read TGTGCCAGCAGCCCAACCCTCAGGGGGCGAAACGAGCAGTACTTC. V is TRBV7-9 and J is TRBJ2-7; 8 bases are a match to TRBD1. This CDR3 spans 15 amino acids. J lost 5 bases, V lost 5 bases, and 11 bases had no gene match. Germline V gene lookup returns CDR1 SEHNR and CDR2 FQNEAQ (reference sequence).

This chain connects TRBV4-3 to TRBJ1-5, with D possibly matching TRBD1 (6 bases). V shed 10 bases and J shed 9 bases, with 10 bases lying between them. CDR3 length equals 10 residues. From germline, CDR1 is LGHNA and CDR2 YSLEER. The DNA for the CDR3 is TGCGCCAAAAAAGGGGGGCCCCAGCATTTT. Encoded protein: CAKKGGPQHF.

The chain combines TRBV2 with TRBJ1-2; perhaps TRBD1 as D (5 bases). The CDR3 length is 13 residues. In germline, CDR1 is SNHLY, CDR2 FYNNEI. Trimming removed 6 bases from V and 0 bases from J, with 8 bases in between. Here the CDR3 DNA reads TGTGCCAGCAGGACAGCAGCTAACTATGGCTACACCTTC. This codes for CASRTAANYGYTF.

This chain uses TRBV7-3 with TRBJ2-2; D is undetermined. V was shortened by 6 bases and J by 0 bases, with 11 bases between the two germline ends. There are 15 residues in the CDR3. Germline-derived CDR1 and CDR2 are SGHTA and FQGTGA. The CDR3 bases are TGTGCCAGCAGGAGAAGCGCGGCGAACACCGGGGAGCTGTTTTTT. Its protein is CASRRSAANTGELFF.

In nucleotides, the CDR3 is TGTGCCAGCAGTTATTCTCTTCAGGGGGGCCGGGGCTCCTATAATTCACCCCTCCACTTT. It codes for CASSYSLQGGRGSYNSPLHF. J is TRBJ1-6 and V is TRBV6-2 or TRBV6-3; 7 nucleotides align to TRBD1. With V trimmed by 3 bases and J by 0 bases, 14 bases remained unmatched. CDR3 length: 20 amino acids. The germline V gene encodes CDR1 MNHEY and CDR2 SVGEGT.

This clone appeared a few times. J is TRBJ1-1 and V is TRBV30; D gene uncertain. V was shortened by 3 bases and J by 1 base, with 3 bases between the two germline ends. The CDR3 length is 11 residues. CDR1 is GTSNPN, CDR2 SVGIG, per germline (reference sequence). The CDR3 nucleotides are TGTGCCTGGAGCAGGAACACTGAAGCTTTCTTT. Amino acid sequence: CAWSRNTEAFF.

The rearrangement uses TRBV6-5 and TRBJ1-2; possibly TRBD1 for D (6 bases). Germline V lookup: CDR1 MNHEY, CDR2 SVGAGI. The V and J ends lost 7 bases and 8 bases respectively, with 23 bases between them. The CDR3 runs 15 residues. CDR3 DNA: TGTGCCAGCAATACCGGGACACCTCACGACGGAGGCTACACCTTC. As protein: CASNTGTPHDGGYTF.

The rearrangement uses TRBV3-1 (or the pseudogene TRBV3-2) and TRBJ2-7; TRBD2 aligns across 9 bases. Germline V gives CDR1 LGHDT, CDR2 YNNKEL (reference sequence). This CDR3 is 15 amino acids long. Losses at the gene ends were 0 bases for V and 3 bases for J; bases not matched to a gene: 3. Written as DNA, the CDR3 is TGTGCCAGCAGCCAAGATGAGACTAGCGGCTACGAGCAGTACTTC. The encoded protein is CASSQDETSGYEQYF.

This sequence joins TRBV30 and TRBJ2-1; a weak D match, TRBD2 (5 bases). CDR1 is GTSNPN, CDR2 SVGIG, per germline (reference sequence). Trimming removed 5 bases at V and 8 bases at J, with 13 bases between. The CDR3 consists of 12 residues. CDR3 DNA sequence: TGTGCCTGGGGACCGGGGATCGATGAGCAGTTCTTC. Protein sequence: CAWGPGIDEQFF. The whole variable domain, remainder taken from reference TRBV30 and TRBJ2-1, is SQTIHQWPATLVQPVGSPLSLECTVEGTSNPNLYWYRQAAGRGLQLLFYSVGIGQISSEVPQNLSASRPQDRQFILSSKKLLLSDSGFYLCAWGPGIDEQFFGPGTRLTVL.

V is TRBV5-1 and J is TRBJ2-7; 11 bases fit TRBD1. Per germline, CDR1 SGHRS and CDR2 YFSETQ. The CDR3 totals 13 residues. J was trimmed by 5 bases and V by 4 bases; bases with no gene match: 2. CDR3 in amino acids: CASSKGQGDEQYF. The CDR3 DNA reads TGCGCCAGCAGCAAGGGACAGGGGGACGAGCAGTACTTC.